Below, 12 T cell receptor beta chains from the same sample are listed, as sequenced in a study of T cell repertoires and Cas9 in healthy adults. Data came from immunoSEQ multiplex PCR; TCRdb stores just in-frame clones and leaves some out. The table lists tens of thousands of clones, under 95% of them singletons. The specimen was CD4+ effector T cells (CD127+, CD25-, CD137-, CD154-) from PBMCs; culture status not recorded. The source of these receptors is a human donor in good health.

This rearrangement joins TRBV9 to TRBJ1-1, with 9 bases matching TRBD1. CDR3 length: 17 residues. The J segment lost 4 bases and the V segment lost 1 base, leaving 11 bases of the junction unmatched. Looked up from germline, CDR1 is SGDLS and CDR2 is YYNGEE. The CDR3 DNA reads TGTGCCAGCAGCGTAAGCCTACTAACAGGGGGCCCCACTGAAGCTTTCTTT. This encodes CASSVSLLTGGPTEAFF.

J is TRBJ2-7 and V is TRBV6-5; no clear D gene. The CDR3 has 11 amino acids. The V end lost 5 bases, the J end lost 7 bases, and 9 bases lay between the germline ends. Germline CDR1 and CDR2: MNHEY and SVGAGI. As DNA, the CDR3 is TGTGCCAGCAGTACGAGAAGGGAGCAGTACTTC. It specifies CASSTRREQYF.

This chain connects TRBV18 to TRBJ1-4; D is perhaps TRBD1 (6 bases). Trimming stripped 3 bases from V and 5 bases from J, with 19 bases between. CDR3 length equals 17 residues. The germline gives CDR1 KGHSH, CDR2 LQKENI. The CDR3 DNA sequence: TGTGCCAGCTCACCCCCCCGGGGCGGCAGGGGAAATGAAAAACTGTTTTTT. As protein: CASSPPRGGRGNEKLFF. Full variable domain (remainder filled in from reference TRBV18 and TRBJ1-4): NAGVMQNPRHLVRRRGQEARLRCSPMKGHSHVYWYRQLPEEGLKFMVYLQKENIIDESGMPKERFSAEFPKEGPSILRIQQVVRGDSAAYFCASSPPRGGRGNEKLFFGSGTQLSVL.

The chain has TRBV7-2 and TRBJ1-5, with TRBD1 as a possible D gene (5 bases). Trimming stripped 1 base from V and 2 bases from J, with 12 bases between. The germline V gene encodes CDR1 SGHTA and CDR2 FQGNSA. The CDR3 sequence is 16 residues long. This CDR3 is CASSLGMGPGNQPQHF. The CDR3 nucleotides read TGTGCCAGCAGCTTAGGGATGGGGCCTGGCAATCAGCCCCAGCATTTT. The complete variable domain, with remaining parts taken from reference TRBV7-2 and TRBJ1-5, reads GAGVSQSPSNKVTEKGKDVELRCDPISGHTALYWYRQSLGQGLEFLIYFQGNSAPDKSGLPSDRFSAERTGGSVSTLTIQRTQQEDSAVYLCASSLGMGPGNQPQHFGDGTRLSIL.

This chain links TRBV18 with TRBJ1-2; D remains unclear. CDR1 KGHSH and CDR2 LQKENI come from the germline V gene. The CDR3 is 17 residues long. V lost 4 bases and J 6 bases, leaving 24 bases between the germline ends. The CDR3 protein is CASSRSTDKAPSHGYTF. In DNA, the CDR3 is TGTGCCAGCTCACGAAGCACCGACAAAGCACCCTCTCATGGCTACACCTTC.

The J gene is TRBJ2-1, the V gene TRBV11-2; 9 positions match TRBD1. Germline-derived CDR1 and CDR2 are SGHAT and FQNNGV. This CDR3 comprises 13 residues. The J segment lost 9 bases and the V segment lost 3 bases, leaving 3 bases of the junction unmatched. This CDR3 reads CASSLDRGSEQFF. The CDR3 DNA reads as TGTGCCAGCAGCTTGGACAGGGGTTCTGAGCAGTTCTTC.

CDR3 sequence: CASSLGQGEQFF. DNA for the CDR3: TGTGCCAGCAGTTTGGGACAGGGAGAGCAGTTCTTC. This sequence joins TRBV28 and TRBJ2-1, with 9 bases identical to TRBD1. The CDR3 is 12 residues long. V lost 3 bases to trimming and J lost 10 bases; unmatched junction nucleotides: 1. Germline CDR1 is MDHEN and CDR2 is SYDVKM.

This chain uses TRBV4-1 with TRBJ1-5; TRBD1 is a possible D gene (6 bases). CDR1 and CDR2 from the germline V gene are MGHRA and YSYEKL. The CDR3 length is 17 residues. Trimming cost V 4 bases and J 1 base, with 17 bases left between them. Here the CDR3 reads CASSLRAEGGSNQPQHF. The CDR3 bases are TGCGCCAGCAGCCTGCGGGCTGAAGGGGGGAGCAATCAGCCCCAGCATTTT.

The gene calls are TRBV19 and TRBJ1-5; D may be TRBD1 (6 bases). Looked up from germline, CDR1 is LNHDA and CDR2 is SQIVND (reference sequence). The CDR3 sequence is 14 residues long. Trimming stripped 6 bases from V and 2 bases from J, with 11 bases between. CDR3 sequence: CASSHREGNQPQHF. The DNA for the CDR3 is TGTGCCAGTAGCCACAGGGAGGGCAATCAGCCCCAGCATTTT.

The rearrangement links TRBV29-1 to TRBJ2-1; D gene uncertain. From germline, CDR1 is SQVTM and CDR2 ANQGSEA. This CDR3 has 15 amino acids. V lost 5 bases and J 2 bases, leaving 16 bases between the germline ends. DNA of the CDR3: TGCAGCGTTTCCCCGGGTACACTCACCTACAATGAGCAGTTCTTC. It specifies CSVSPGTLTYNEQFF.

In nucleotides, the CDR3 is TGTGCCAGCAGCCTCCCCCCGGGACACCGAAATGAAAAACTGTTTTTT. It codes for CASSLPPGHRNEKLFF. The chain carries TRBV7-9 and TRBJ1-4, with D perhaps matching TRBD1 (6 bases). Germline CDR1 and CDR2: SEHNR and FQNEAQ (reference sequence). The ends were cut back, 5 bases at V and 5 bases at J, with 18 bases in the middle. The CDR3 is made up of 16 amino acids. Complete variable domain (other parts from reference TRBV7-9 and TRBJ1-4): DTGVSQNPRHKITKRGQNVTFRCDPISEHNRLYWYRQTLGQGPEFLTYFQNEAQLEKSRLLSDRFSAERPKGSFSTLEIQRTEQGDSAMYLCASSLPPGHRNEKLFFGSGTQLSVL.

The CDR3 here is CASTPDRDFHEQYF. The DNA of the CDR3 is TGTGCCAGTACACCGGACAGGGACTTCCACGAGCAGTACTTC. V is TRBV19 and J is TRBJ2-7; 8 nucleotides align to TRBD1. V trimming: 7 bases; J trimming: 5 bases; junction bases outside the gene matches: 10. The CDR3 loop spans 14 amino acids. Germline V gene data show CDR1 as LNHDA and CDR2 as SQIVND (reference sequence).